This T cell receptor beta chain was retrieved from a study of CD8 T cells in ankylosing spondylitis. A few counts support this clonotype. The target antigen is unknown. The V segment lost 3 bases and the J segment 9 bases; nucleotides outside the gene matches: 2. The CDR3 sequence is 12 residues long. Study conclusions and caveats: Certain motif variants had earlier appeared in reactive arthritis synovial fluid and blood. A CD8+ phenotype characterized the disease-linked clones, which were relatively rare in peripheral blood. A TCR beta motif made of several highly homologous variants seemed typical of ankylosing spondylitis blood.

The TCR beta libraries were generated through quantitative 5'-RACE incorporating molecular barcodes. TCRdb itself ran the 5' RACE reads through MiXCR, one entry per CDR3 protein. The sample lists about 360,000 distinct CDR3 sequences; roughly 14% were seen once. This clonotype was sampled from a male donor with ankylosing spondylitis or in good health (not recorded which). The chain employs TRBV12-3 or TRBV12-4 and TRBJ1-1, with TRBD1 identical over 9 bases. What was sequenced was blood, either unsorted or a sorted T cell fraction (not recorded which). CDR3 sequence reads: CASSFTGGQAFF. The CDR3 region has the DNA TGTGCCAGCAGTTTCACAGGGGGCCAAGCTTTCTTT.